The entry below describes one T cell receptor beta chain. The record originates from a study of blood T cell repertoires in COVID-19. On the study more broadly: COVID-19 samples, acute and convalescent, were from the United States, Italy and Spain.

The CDR3 is 16 residues long. Per germline, CDR1 LNHDA and CDR2 SQIVND (reference sequence). Trimming took off 5 bases at V and 2 bases at J, with 18 bases between the two ends. TCRdb's table, derived via immunoSEQ multiplex PCR, lists solely in-frame clones and lacks some. The table has about 380,000 clones, roughly 85% seen once. This chain uses TRBV19 with TRBJ1-1; D perhaps matches TRBD1 (5 bases). This receptor was identified in a woman under 30 with acute or convalescent COVID-19. Source material: peripheral blood. CDR3 bases: TGTGCCAGTAGTCTCACTTGGGGCAGCTATAACACTGAAGCTTTCTTT. Encoded protein: CASSLTWGSYNTEAFF.